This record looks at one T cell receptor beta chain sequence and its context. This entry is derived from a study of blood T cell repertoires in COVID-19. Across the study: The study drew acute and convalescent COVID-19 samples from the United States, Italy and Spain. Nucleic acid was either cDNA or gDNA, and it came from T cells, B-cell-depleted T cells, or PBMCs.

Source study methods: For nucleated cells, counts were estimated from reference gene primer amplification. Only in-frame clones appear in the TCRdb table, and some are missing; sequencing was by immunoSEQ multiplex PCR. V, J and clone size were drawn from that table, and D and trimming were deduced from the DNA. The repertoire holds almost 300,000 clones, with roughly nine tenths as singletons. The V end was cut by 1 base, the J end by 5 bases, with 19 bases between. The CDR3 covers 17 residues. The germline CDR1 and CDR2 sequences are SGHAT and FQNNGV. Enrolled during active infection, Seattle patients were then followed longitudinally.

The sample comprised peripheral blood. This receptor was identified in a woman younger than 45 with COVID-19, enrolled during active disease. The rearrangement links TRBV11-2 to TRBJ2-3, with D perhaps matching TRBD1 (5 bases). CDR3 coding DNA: TGTGCCAGCAGCTTAGCCCGGGCTCGGCCAGGGATAGATACGCAGTATTTT. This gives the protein CASSLARARPGIDTQYF.